This passage covers 27 T cell receptor beta chains from one sample sequenced in a study of blood T cell repertoires in COVID-19. Method: immunoSEQ multiplex PCR; TCRdb's copy keeps in-frame clones and lacks some. The sample contains approximately 150,000 clones, more than 80% of which appear only once. Sequencing was carried out using peripheral blood. The receptor set was obtained from a man between 65 and 79 years old with acute or convalescent COVID-19.

The chain uses TRBV3-1 (or the pseudogene TRBV3-2) and TRBJ2-5, with TRBD2 matching over 11 bases. The germline CDR1 and CDR2 sequences are LGHDT and YNNKEL (reference sequence). The ends lost 1 base at V and 5 bases at J; junction bases unmatched: 6. There are 16 residues in the CDR3. Here the CDR3 reads CASSQVEVAGGETQYF. In nucleotides, the CDR3 is TGTGCCAGCAGCCAAGTTGAGGTAGCGGGAGGGGAGACCCAGTACTTC.

This clone appeared a few times. The chain combines TRBV19 with TRBJ1-4; 10 bases align to TRBD1. V lost 3 bases to trimming and J lost 4 bases; unmatched junction nucleotides: 8. The CDR3 runs 17 residues. The germline gives CDR1 LNHDA, CDR2 SQIVND (reference sequence). Here the CDR3 DNA reads TGTGCCAGTAGTATCCCGGGACAGGGGCGCGGTAATGAAAAACTGTTTTTT. Translating it yields CASSIPGQGRGNEKLFF.

The chain combines TRBV5-1 with TRBJ2-1, with 7 bases lining up with TRBD1. Germline V gene lookup returns CDR1 SGHRS and CDR2 YFSETQ. The CDR3 spans 15 residues. Unmatched junction bases numbered 4, after V lost 3 bases and J lost 1 base. CDR3 DNA: TGCGCCAGCAGCTCCCAGGGGGATTCCTACAATGAGCAGTTCTTC. Translating gives CASSSQGDSYNEQFF.

V gene TRBV18 combines with J gene TRBJ1-2; perhaps TRBD1 as D (5 bases). Deletions cut 1 base from V and 4 bases from J, with 7 bases between. Germline CDR1 KGHSH, CDR2 LQKENI. CDR3 size: 13 residues. As DNA, the CDR3 is TGTGCCAGCTCACCACGGGGGGTCTATGGCTACACCTTC. Its translation is CASSPRGVYGYTF.

This clone was picked up a small number of times. This chain joins TRBV7-9 and TRBJ1-2, with 7 bases that match TRBD1. V lost 5 bases, J lost 2 bases, and 8 bases stayed unmatched. Germline V lookup: CDR1 SEHNR, CDR2 FQNEAQ (reference sequence). The CDR3 is made up of 15 amino acids. In DNA, the CDR3 is TGTGCCAGCAGCCGATGGGACAGACCAAACTATGGCTACACCTTC. This gives the protein CASSRWDRPNYGYTF.

The rearrangement links TRBV27 to TRBJ1-1; D gene ambiguous. This CDR3 is 15 amino acids long. V lost 4 bases and J lost 5, with 17 bases in between. Per the germline V gene, CDR1 is MNHEY and CDR2 is SMNVEV (reference sequence). For the CDR3, the DNA is TGTGCCAGCAGTTCCATCAAGGGTGGGAGAACTGAAGCTTTCTTT. Encoded protein: CASSSIKGGRTEAFF.

This chain uses TRBV10-1 with TRBJ1-5, with D unclear. Trimming removed 2 bases at V and 4 bases at J, with 6 bases between. Germline loops: CDR1 WNHNN, CDR2 SYGVQD (reference sequence). The CDR3 spans 13 residues. CDR3 loop: CASSEALNQPQHF. CDR3 nucleotide sequence: TGCGCCAGCAGTGAGGCACTAAATCAGCCCCAGCATTTT.

Turning to this clone: One end of the junction varies from germline; a read error may be responsible. The chain has TRBV27 and TRBJ1-5, with D possibly being TRBD1 (6 bases). This CDR3 region has 14 residues. Per germline, CDR1 MNHEY and CDR2 SMNVEV (reference sequence). For the CDR3, the DNA is TGTGCCAGCAGAGGGGGGGCAGGCAAGCAGCCCCAGCATTTT. This encodes CASRGGAGKQPQHF.

The chain links TRBV5-1 to TRBJ1-2; TRBD1 matches 7 bases. This CDR3 comprises 16 residues. Germline CDR1 SGHRS, CDR2 YFSETQ. The J segment lost 7 bases and the V segment lost 4 bases, leaving 16 bases of the junction unmatched. The CDR3 loop reads CASSAIGTVGPSGYTF. In DNA form, the CDR3 reads TGCGCCAGCAGCGCTATCGGGACAGTTGGCCCCTCTGGCTACACCTTC.

The chain carries TRBV3-1 (or the pseudogene TRBV3-2) and TRBJ2-4; 7 bases line up with TRBD1. After removal of 5 bases from V and 4 bases from J, the junction contained 5 bases not matched to a gene. There are 14 residues in the CDR3. In germline, CDR1 is LGHDT, CDR2 YNNKEL (reference sequence). The CDR3 DNA reads TGTGCCAGCAGCGTACAGGGGCCTAAAAACATTCAGTACTTC. It yields the protein CASSVQGPKNIQYF.

V is TRBV10-3 and J is TRBJ1-1; D remains unclear. The V and J ends lost 2 bases and 4 bases respectively, with 8 bases between them. Germline V gene data show CDR1 as ENHRY and CDR2 as SYGVKD. The CDR3 is 13 amino acids. CDR3 bases: TGTGCCATCAGTGAGCCGGGGAGCACTGAAGCTTTCTTT. The encoded protein is CAISEPGSTEAFF.

The rearrangement links TRBV6-1 to TRBJ1-1; D uncertain. CDR3 length equals 13 residues. Germline V gene data show CDR1 as MNHNS and CDR2 as SASEGT. V was trimmed by 2 bases and J by 5 bases, leaving 9 bases between them. This CDR3 reads CASSERGVTEAFF. The DNA for the CDR3 is TGTGCCAGCAGTGAACGCGGCGTTACTGAAGCTTTCTTT.

This clone has just one count. J is TRBJ2-3 and V is TRBV7-3; D possibly corresponds to TRBD2 (6 bases). V dropped 5 bases and J dropped 0 bases, with 21 bases sitting between them. Germline V gene lookup returns CDR1 SGHTA and CDR2 FQGTGA. The CDR3 contains 18 residues. The CDR3 sequence: CASSPNPPRGVSTDTQYF. Here the CDR3 DNA reads TGTGCCAGCAGCCCGAACCCCCCCCGCGGGGTAAGCACAGATACGCAGTATTTT.

This chain uses TRBV29-1 with TRBJ2-1; 13 positions agree with TRBD2. The trim removed 7 bases at V and 7 bases at J, leaving 10 bases unmatched. Germline V CDR1 and CDR2: SQVTM, ANQGSEA. This CDR3 has 15 amino acids. DNA for the CDR3: TGCAGCGCCAAGTTACTAGCGGGAGGGGGGAATGAGCAGTTCTTC. This translates into CSAKLLAGGGNEQFF.

This chain connects TRBV12-5 to TRBJ1-5; D ambiguous. CDR1 LGHNT and CDR2 FRNRAP come from the germline V gene. Deletions cut 2 bases from V and 5 bases from J, with 7 bases between. The CDR3 runs 13 residues. CDR3 in amino acids: CASGLREDQPQHF. CDR3 DNA: TGTGCTAGTGGTTTGCGGGAAGATCAGCCCCAGCATTTT.

This chain connects TRBV2 to TRBJ2-7, with TRBD1 matching 7 bases. Germline CDR1 is SNHLY and CDR2 is FYNNEI. J lost 0 bases, V lost 6 bases, and 8 bases had no gene match. CDR3 length: 15 residues. The CDR3 nucleotides are TGTGCCAGCAGGGGCCAGGGGGTTCTCTCCTACGAGCAGTACTTC. Its translation: CASRGQGVLSYEQYF. Based on the CDR3 plus reference TRBV2 and TRBJ2-7, the full variable domain is EPEVTQTPSHQVTQMGQEVILRCVPISNHLYFYWYRQILGQKVEFLVSFYNNEISEKSEIFDDQFSVERPDGSNFTLKIRSTKLEDSAMYFCASRGQGVLSYEQYFGPGTRLTVT.

The chain combines TRBV19 with TRBJ1-3; D possibly corresponds to TRBD1 (5 bases). V lost 9 bases, J lost 1 base, and 16 bases lay in between. Germline V gene lookup returns CDR1 LNHDA and CDR2 SQIVND (reference sequence). The CDR3 spans 15 residues. The CDR3 DNA is TGTGCCAGCCGACAGTACCCTTCGTCTGGAAACACCATATATTTT. It translates to CASRQYPSSGNTIYF.

The sample holds a few counts of this clone. This chain uses TRBV4-2 with TRBJ2-1, with D maybe TRBD2 (5 bases). CDR1 is LGHNA, CDR2 YNFKEQ, per germline. CDR3 length: 15 amino acids. V was pared by 0 bases and J by 9 bases, with 15 bases between. The CDR3 spells CASSQELRDSVEQFF. The CDR3 DNA reads as TGTGCCAGCAGCCAAGAGTTGAGGGATTCGGTTGAGCAGTTCTTC.

The chain couples TRBV7-3 to TRBJ2-2, with 8 bases matching TRBD2. This CDR3 region has 15 residues. Losses at the gene ends were 4 bases for V and 4 bases for J; bases not matched to a gene: 5. CDR1 is SGHTA, CDR2 FQGTGA, per germline. The CDR3 sequence: CASSSSGGLTGELFF. CDR3 nucleotides: TGTGCCAGCAGCTCAAGCGGGGGTCTCACCGGGGAGCTGTTTTTT.

The chain employs TRBV19 and TRBJ1-4; D unclear. V shed 0 bases and J shed 7 bases, with 9 bases lying between them. CDR3 length: 14 amino acids. Germline-derived CDR1 and CDR2 are LNHDA and SQIVND (reference sequence). CDR3 DNA: TGTGCCAGTAGTATAGAGAGCCGTGGTGAAAAACTGTTTTTT. Translation: CASSIESRGEKLFF. Full variable domain (remainder filled in from reference TRBV19 and TRBJ1-4): DGGITQSPKYLFRKEGQNVTLSCEQNLNHDAMYWYRQDPGQGLRLIYYSQIVNDFQKGDIAEGYSVSREKKESFPLTVTSAQKNPTAFYLCASSIESRGEKLFFGSGTQLSVL.

The CDR3 here is CASSSRQGAVTEAFF. The CDR3 DNA reads as TGTGCCAGCAGCTCAAGACAGGGGGCGGTCACTGAAGCTTTCTTT. This rearrangement joins TRBV6-5 to TRBJ1-1; 10 nucleotides match TRBD1. The CDR3 is made up of 15 amino acids. Germline V gene sequence: CDR1 MNHEY, CDR2 SVGAGI. The J segment lost 4 bases and the V segment lost 6 bases, leaving 8 bases of the junction unmatched.

There are a few counts of this clone. The rearrangement links TRBV5-5 to TRBJ1-2, with a possible D match to TRBD1 (6 bases). CDR1 and CDR2 (germline): SGHKS, YYEKEE (reference sequence). The V and J ends lost 4 bases and 2 bases respectively, with 18 bases between them. This CDR3 is 16 amino acids long. The CDR3 nucleotides read TGTGCCAGCAGCCCCCGGGGGGGGGCTACGAACTATGGCTACACCTTC. Encoded protein: CASSPRGGATNYGYTF.

J is TRBJ1-1 and V is TRBV24-1; weak D call: TRBD1 (5 bases). Germline values: CDR1 KGHDR, CDR2 SFDVKD. Trimming cost V 7 bases and J 2 bases, with 7 bases left between them. This CDR3 is 12 amino acids long. The CDR3 protein is CATRGGNTEAFF. The CDR3 coding sequence is TGTGCCACCAGGGGGGGAAACACTGAAGCTTTCTTT.

The V gene is TRBV5-4, the J gene TRBJ2-1, with 13 bases identical to TRBD2. V shed 5 bases and J 4 bases; nucleotides not matched to a gene: 3. Germline V gives CDR1 SGHNT, CDR2 YYREEE (reference sequence). The CDR3 totals 15 residues. CDR3: CASSILAGGYNEQFF. In DNA, the CDR3 is TGTGCCAGCAGTATACTAGCGGGGGGGTACAATGAGCAGTTCTTC.

The table lists this clone with a few counts. Here the CDR3 DNA reads TGTGCCAGCAGCGCCTCGACCGGGACAGTCTATGGCTACACCTTC. The encoded protein is CASSASTGTVYGYTF. This sequence joins TRBV13 and TRBJ1-2; TRBD1 matches 7 bases. Germline CDR1 reads PRHDT; CDR2 reads FYEKMQ (reference sequence). The CDR3 sequence is 15 residues long. With V trimmed by 5 bases and J by 4 bases, 10 bases remained unmatched.

CDR3 nucleotides: TGCAGCGCAGTGGGGCCGACAGGGAAAGAAAGGGGAAACTATGGCTACACCTTC. Protein product: CSAVGPTGKERGNYGYTF. The rearrangement uses TRBV29-1 and TRBJ1-2, with 7 bases identical to TRBD1. The CDR3 covers 18 residues. V was clipped by 7 bases and J by 2 bases; unmatched bases: 22. CDR1 SQVTM and CDR2 ANQGSEA come from the germline V gene.

This chain's CDR3 is CASSRTGMVLAEDNEQFF. The CDR3 coding sequence is TGTGCCAGTAGTAGGACAGGTATGGTACTAGCGGAAGACAATGAGCAGTTCTTC. This chain uses TRBV19 with TRBJ2-1, with D maybe TRBD2 (8 bases). Germline CDR1 and CDR2: LNHDA and SQIVND (reference sequence). The CDR3 loop spans 18 amino acids. Between the trimmed V and J ends, which lost 4 bases and 5 bases, there was a span of 24 bases.